This is a list of T cell receptor beta chains from one sample in a study of cytomegalovirus exposure and HLA in healthy donors. Produced via immunoSEQ multiplex PCR; TCRdb's table is partial and in-frame only. The sample yields around 150,000 clones, approximately 80% seen once. Sequenced: PBMCs. Receptor source: a woman in her thirties or forties in good health and CMV-seropositive. CDR3s leave out the opening cysteine and the closing phenylalanine or tryptophan.

CDR3aa: ASSLTAGGNYGYT
v_gene: TRBV4-1
j_gene: TRBJ1-2

CDR3aa: ASTLEAGGGQPQH
v_gene: TRBV6-1
j_gene: TRBJ1-5

CDR3aa: AWSVIYGASVETQY
v_gene: TRBV30
j_gene: TRBJ2-5

CDR3aa: ASSTPRGGLTGELF
v_gene: TRBV9
j_gene: TRBJ2-2

CDR3aa: ASSPTSRSNQPQH
v_gene: TRBV27
j_gene: TRBJ1-5

CDR3aa: ASSQDLRGGPRDIQY
v_gene: TRBV4-3
j_gene: TRBJ2-4

CDR3aa: ASSGREGREQY
v_gene: TRBV6-5
j_gene: TRBJ2-5

CDR3aa: AWSPYTSDFGNTGELF
v_gene: TRBV30
j_gene: TRBJ2-2

CDR3aa: ASSQAFRPTTDTQY
v_gene: TRBV4-3
j_gene: TRBJ2-3

CDR3aa: ASSHRQGGNTEAF
v_gene: TRBV9
j_gene: TRBJ1-1

CDR3aa: ASSSRQNRDTGELF
v_gene: TRBV6-5
j_gene: TRBJ2-2

CDR3aa: ASSSLGGFYNEQF
v_gene: TRBV7-9
j_gene: TRBJ2-1

CDR3aa: ASSERGSGSPLH
v_gene: TRBV2
j_gene: TRBJ1-6

CDR3aa: ASSPDRGSTEAF
v_gene: TRBV18
j_gene: TRBJ1-1

CDR3aa: ASSSGTSGRAGEQY
v_gene: TRBV7-6
j_gene: TRBJ2-7

CDR3aa: AIRVLGEGTDTQY
v_gene: TRBV10-3
j_gene: TRBJ2-3

CDR3aa: ASSVGGGGAQY
v_gene: TRBV9
j_gene: TRBJ2-5

CDR3aa: ATSSDRIMNTEAF
v_gene: TRBV15
j_gene: TRBJ1-1

CDR3aa: ASSLGTSGSYEQY
v_gene: TRBV7-2
j_gene: TRBJ2-7

CDR3aa: ASSPGFTSGNTIY
v_gene: TRBV11-2
j_gene: TRBJ1-3

CDR3aa: ASSGGSGHEQF
v_gene: TRBV5-1
j_gene: TRBJ2-1

CDR3aa: ASSLAGGSWGANVLT
v_gene: TRBV19
j_gene: TRBJ2-6

CDR3aa: ASRGQGSNNEQF
v_gene: TRBV6-4
j_gene: TRBJ2-1

CDR3aa: ASSLQGTDTQY
v_gene: TRBV25-1
j_gene: TRBJ2-3

CDR3aa: ASSFGVGGNEKLF
v_gene: TRBV7-2
j_gene: TRBJ1-4

CDR3aa: AWSSRTPGQPQH
v_gene: TRBV30
j_gene: TRBJ1-5

CDR3aa: ASSLQTGVGETQY
v_gene: TRBV5-5
j_gene: TRBJ2-5

CDR3aa: ASSLKGANSPLH
v_gene: TRBV7-2
j_gene: TRBJ1-6

CDR3aa: ASSQPGVPQETQY
v_gene: TRBV14
j_gene: TRBJ2-5

CDR3aa: ASGVAEQF
v_gene: TRBV19
j_gene: TRBJ2-1

CDR3aa: ASSLGGGETEAF
v_gene: TRBV7-9
j_gene: TRBJ1-1

CDR3aa: AWSRVLEQPQH
v_gene: TRBV30
j_gene: TRBJ1-5

CDR3aa: ATKRENIYEQY
v_gene: TRBV28
j_gene: TRBJ2-7

CDR3aa: ASSRDRGYT
v_gene: TRBV6-5
j_gene: TRBJ1-2

CDR3aa: ASSQDTLEGTVTYEQY
v_gene: TRBV4-3
j_gene: TRBJ2-7

CDR3aa: ASSYDAEAYEQY
v_gene: TRBV6-5
j_gene: TRBJ2-7

CDR3aa: ASTLGGGDGYT
v_gene: TRBV7-9
j_gene: TRBJ1-2

CDR3aa: ASSYEKNTEAF
v_gene: TRBV6-5
j_gene: TRBJ1-1

CDR3aa: AWSVQGGNTIY
v_gene: TRBV30
j_gene: TRBJ1-3

CDR3aa: ASSYRQGNPGANVLT
v_gene: TRBV27
j_gene: TRBJ2-6

CDR3aa: ASSTLEVSGNTIY
v_gene: TRBV18
j_gene: TRBJ1-3

CDR3aa: ASSGLAGPDTQY
v_gene: TRBV18
j_gene: TRBJ2-3

CDR3aa: ASSQDLGGLAKNIQY
v_gene: TRBV4-3
j_gene: TRBJ2-4

CDR3aa: ASKGGGLYEQY
v_gene: TRBV11-2
j_gene: NA

CDR3aa: ASSDLGRTSGRPTDTQY
v_gene: TRBV5-1
j_gene: TRBJ2-3